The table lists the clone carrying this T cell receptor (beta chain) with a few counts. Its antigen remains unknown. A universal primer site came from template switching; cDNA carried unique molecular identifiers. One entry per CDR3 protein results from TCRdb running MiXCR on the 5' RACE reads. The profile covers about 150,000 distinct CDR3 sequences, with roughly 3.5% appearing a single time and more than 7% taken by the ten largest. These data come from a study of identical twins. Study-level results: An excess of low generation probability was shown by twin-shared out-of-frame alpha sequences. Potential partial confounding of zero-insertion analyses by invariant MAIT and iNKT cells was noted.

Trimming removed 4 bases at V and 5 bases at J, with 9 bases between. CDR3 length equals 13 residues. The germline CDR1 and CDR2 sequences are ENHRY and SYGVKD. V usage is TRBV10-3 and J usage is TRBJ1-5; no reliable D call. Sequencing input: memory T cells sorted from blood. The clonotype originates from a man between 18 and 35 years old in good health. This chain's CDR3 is CAISGGRDQPQHF. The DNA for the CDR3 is TGTGCCATCAGTGGGGGAAGAGATCAGCCCCAGCATTTT.